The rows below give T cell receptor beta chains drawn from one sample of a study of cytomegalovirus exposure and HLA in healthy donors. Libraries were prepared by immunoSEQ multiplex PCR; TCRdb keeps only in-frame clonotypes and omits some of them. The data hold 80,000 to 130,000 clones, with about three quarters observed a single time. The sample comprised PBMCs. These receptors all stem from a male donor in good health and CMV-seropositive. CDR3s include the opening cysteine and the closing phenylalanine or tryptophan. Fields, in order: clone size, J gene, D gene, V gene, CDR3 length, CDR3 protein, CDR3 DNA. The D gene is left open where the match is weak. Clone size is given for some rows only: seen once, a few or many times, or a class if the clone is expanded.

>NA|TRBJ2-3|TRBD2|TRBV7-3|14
CASSLLAGTDTQYF
TGTGCCAGCAGCTTACTAGCGGGCACAGATACGCAGTATTTT
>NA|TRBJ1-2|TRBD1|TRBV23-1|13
CASSLPGGYGYTF
TGCGCCAGCAGTCTTCCAGGGGGATATGGCTACACCTTC
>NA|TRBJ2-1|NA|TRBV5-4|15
CASREQGPVGNEQFF
TGTGCCAGCAGGGAACAGGGACCCGTCGGGAATGAGCAGTTCTTC
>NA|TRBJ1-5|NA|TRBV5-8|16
CASSPPLTGISQPQHF
TGTGCCAGCAGCCCCCCCCTAACAGGAATCAGTCAGCCCCAGCATTTT
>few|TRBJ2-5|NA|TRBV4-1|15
CASSQGRDFQETQYF
TGCGCCAGCAGCCAGGGCCGGGACTTCCAAGAGACCCAGTACTTC
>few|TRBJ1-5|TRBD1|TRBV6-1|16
CASSEAVGTGEQPQHF
TGTGCCAGCAGTGAAGCTGTAGGGACAGGAGAGCAGCCCCAGCATTTT
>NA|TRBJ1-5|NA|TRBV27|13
CASSPLYNQPQHF
TGTGCCAGCAGTCCCCTTTACAATCAGCCCCAGCATTTT
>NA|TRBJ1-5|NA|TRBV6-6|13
CASSHTGNQPQHF
TGTGCCAGCAGTCACACAGGGAATCAGCCCCAGCATTTT
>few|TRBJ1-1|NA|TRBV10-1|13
CASVPRGNTEAFF
TGCGCCAGCGTACCCAGAGGGAACACTGAAGCTTTCTTT
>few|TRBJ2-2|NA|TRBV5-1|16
CASSLIGGLNTGELFF
TGCGCCAGCAGCTTGATTGGGGGCTTGAACACCGGGGAGCTGTTTTTT
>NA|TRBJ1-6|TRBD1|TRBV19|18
CASSSRRGTGGSGSPLHF
TGTGCCAGTAGTTCCCGTCGTGGGACAGGGGGATCAGGCTCACCCCTCCACTTT
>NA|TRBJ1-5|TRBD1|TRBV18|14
CASSLPGGGQPQHF
TGTGCCAGCTCACTTCCAGGGGGCGGACAGCCCCAGCATTTT
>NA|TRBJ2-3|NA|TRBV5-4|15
CASSSGLISTDTQYF
TGTGCCAGCAGCTCAGGACTTATAAGCACAGATACGCAGTATTTT
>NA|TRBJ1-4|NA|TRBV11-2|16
CASSLDPGGRDEKLFF
TGTGCCAGCAGCTTAGATCCCGGTGGGAGGGATGAAAAACTGTTTTTT
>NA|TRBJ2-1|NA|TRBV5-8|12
CASSLQGDEQFF
TGTGCCAGCAGCTTGCAGGGCGATGAGCAGTTCTTC
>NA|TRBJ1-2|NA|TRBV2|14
CASIQDKGIYGYTF
TGTGCCAGCATTCAGGACAAGGGTATCTATGGCTACACCTTC